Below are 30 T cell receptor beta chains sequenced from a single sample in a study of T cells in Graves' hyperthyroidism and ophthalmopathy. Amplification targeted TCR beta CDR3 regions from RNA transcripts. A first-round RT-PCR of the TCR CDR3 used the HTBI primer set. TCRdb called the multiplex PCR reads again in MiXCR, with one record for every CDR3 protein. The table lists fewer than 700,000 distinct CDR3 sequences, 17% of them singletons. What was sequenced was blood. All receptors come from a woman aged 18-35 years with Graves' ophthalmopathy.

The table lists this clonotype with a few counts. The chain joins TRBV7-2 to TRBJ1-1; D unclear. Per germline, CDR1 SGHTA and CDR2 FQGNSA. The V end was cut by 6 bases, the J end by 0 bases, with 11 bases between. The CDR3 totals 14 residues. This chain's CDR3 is CASRPGPMNTEAFF. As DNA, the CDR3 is TGTGCCAGCAGGCCGGGCCCGATGAACACTGAAGCTTTCTTT.

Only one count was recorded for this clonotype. The CDR3 coding sequence is TGTGCCAGCAGTTATTCGGGACAGGGGCTGTTTTTT. Translating gives CASSYSGQGLFF. V and J are TRBV6-2 or TRBV6-3 and TRBJ2-2, with 9 bases identical to TRBD1. This CDR3 contains 12 residues. V shed 3 bases and J 13 bases; nucleotides not matched to a gene: 3. CDR1 MNHEY and CDR2 SVGEGT come from the germline V gene.

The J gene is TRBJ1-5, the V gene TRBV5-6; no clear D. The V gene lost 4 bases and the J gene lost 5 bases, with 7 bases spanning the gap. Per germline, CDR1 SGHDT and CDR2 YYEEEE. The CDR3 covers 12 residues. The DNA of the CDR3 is TGTGCCAGCAGCAGGCCGGATCAGCCCCAGCATTTT. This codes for CASSRPDQPQHF. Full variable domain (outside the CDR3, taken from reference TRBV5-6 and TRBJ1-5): DAGVTQSPTHLIKTRGQQVTLRCSPKSGHDTVSWYQQALGQGPQFIFQYYEEEERQRGNFPDRFSGHQFPNYSSELNVNALLLGDSALYLCASSRPDQPQHFGDGTRLSIL.

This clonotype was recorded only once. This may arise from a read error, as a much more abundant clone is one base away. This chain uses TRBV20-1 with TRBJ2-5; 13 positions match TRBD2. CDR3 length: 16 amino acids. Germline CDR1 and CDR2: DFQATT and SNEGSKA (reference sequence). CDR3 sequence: CSARIGLAGAWETRYF. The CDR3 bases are TGCAGTGCGAGAATAGGACTAGCGGGAGCATGGGAGACCCGGTACTTC.

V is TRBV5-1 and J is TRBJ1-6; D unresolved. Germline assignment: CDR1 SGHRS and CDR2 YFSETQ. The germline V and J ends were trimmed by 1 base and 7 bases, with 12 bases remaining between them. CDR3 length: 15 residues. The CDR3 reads CASSLNSRPNSPLHF. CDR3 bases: TGCGCCAGCAGCTTGAACAGTCGGCCAAATTCACCCCTCCACTTT.

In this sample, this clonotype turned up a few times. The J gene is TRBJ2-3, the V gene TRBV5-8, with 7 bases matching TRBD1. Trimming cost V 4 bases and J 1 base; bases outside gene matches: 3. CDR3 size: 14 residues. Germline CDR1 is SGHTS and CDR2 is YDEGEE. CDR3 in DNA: TGTGCCAGCAGCAACAGGGGAGGCACAGATACGCAGTATTTT. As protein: CASSNRGGTDTQYF.

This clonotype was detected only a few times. The CDR3 region has the DNA TGTGCCAGCAGTGAAGGGGGTCAGCCCAACACCGGGGAGCTGTTTTTT. Translating gives CASSEGGQPNTGELFF. V gene TRBV6-1 combines with J gene TRBJ2-2; no clear D. CDR3 size: 16 residues. Germline V gene sequence: CDR1 MNHNS, CDR2 SASEGT. V dropped 1 base and J dropped 2 bases, with 11 bases sitting between them.

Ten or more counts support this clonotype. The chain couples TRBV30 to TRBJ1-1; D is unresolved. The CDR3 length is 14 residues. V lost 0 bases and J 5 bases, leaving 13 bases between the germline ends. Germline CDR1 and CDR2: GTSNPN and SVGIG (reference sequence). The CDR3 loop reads CAWSVRSVVTEAFF. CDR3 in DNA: TGTGCCTGGAGTGTACGCTCGGTTGTGACTGAAGCTTTCTTT.

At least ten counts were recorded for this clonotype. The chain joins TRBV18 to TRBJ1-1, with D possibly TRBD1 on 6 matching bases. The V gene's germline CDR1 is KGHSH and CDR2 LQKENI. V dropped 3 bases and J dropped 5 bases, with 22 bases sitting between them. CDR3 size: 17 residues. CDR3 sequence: CASSPTSIRAQGTEAFF. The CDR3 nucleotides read TGTGCCAGCTCACCCACGTCTATCCGGGCCCAGGGGACTGAAGCTTTCTTT.

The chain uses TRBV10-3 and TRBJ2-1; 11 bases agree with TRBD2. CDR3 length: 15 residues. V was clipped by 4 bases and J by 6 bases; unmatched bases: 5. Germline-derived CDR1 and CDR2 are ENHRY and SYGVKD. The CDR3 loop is CAISVLAGAGNEQFF. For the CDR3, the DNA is TGTGCCATCAGTGTACTAGCGGGAGCCGGCAATGAGCAGTTCTTC.

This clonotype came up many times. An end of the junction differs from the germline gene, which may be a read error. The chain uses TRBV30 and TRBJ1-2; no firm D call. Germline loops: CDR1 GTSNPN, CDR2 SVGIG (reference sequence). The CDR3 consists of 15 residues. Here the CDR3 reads CARRPGLGPNYGYTF. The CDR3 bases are TGTGCCAGGAGACCTGGTCTAGGCCCTAACTATGGCTACACCTTC. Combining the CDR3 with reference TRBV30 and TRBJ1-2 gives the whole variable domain SQTIHQWPATLVQPVGSPLSLECTVEGTSNPNLYWYRQAAGRGLQLLFYSVGIGQISSEVPQNLSASRPQDRQFILSSKKLLLSDSGFYLCARRPGLGPNYGYTFGSGTRLTVV.

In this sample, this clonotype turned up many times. The CDR3 nucleotides are TGTGCCAGCAGCTTTGGTGCTGGGGAGCTGTTTTTT. Protein sequence: CASSFGAGELFF. The chain joins TRBV7-2 to TRBJ2-2; D uncertain. Germline CDR1 and CDR2: SGHTA and FQGNSA. The CDR3 sequence is 12 residues long. V lost 3 bases and J lost 8, with 7 bases in between.

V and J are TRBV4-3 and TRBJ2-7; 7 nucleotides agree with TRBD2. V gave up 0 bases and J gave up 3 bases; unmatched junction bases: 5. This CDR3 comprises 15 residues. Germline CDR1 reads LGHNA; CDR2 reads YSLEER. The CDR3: CASSQDVGGYYEQYF. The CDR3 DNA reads TGCGCCAGCAGCCAAGATGTCGGGGGGTACTACGAGCAGTACTTC.

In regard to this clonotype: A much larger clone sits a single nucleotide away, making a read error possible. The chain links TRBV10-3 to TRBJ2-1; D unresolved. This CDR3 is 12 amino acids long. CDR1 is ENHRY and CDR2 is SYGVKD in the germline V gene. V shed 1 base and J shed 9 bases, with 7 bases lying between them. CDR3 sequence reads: CAISEFQSEQFF. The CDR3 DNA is TGTGCCATCAGTGAGTTTCAGAGTGAGCAGTTCTTC.

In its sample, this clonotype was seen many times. CDR3 sequence reads: CASSQDSRDYGYTF. The CDR3 region has the DNA TGTGCCAGCAGCCAAGATTCGAGGGACTATGGCTACACCTTC. V is TRBV3-1 and J is TRBJ1-2; D call uncertain. Deletions cut 0 bases from V and 3 bases from J, with 8 bases between. The CDR3 is 14 residues long. CDR1 and CDR2 (germline): LGHDT, YNNKEL (reference sequence). Complete variable domain (other parts from reference TRBV3-1 and TRBJ1-2): DTAVSQTPKYLVTQMGNDKSIKCEQNLGHDTMYWYKQDSKKFLKIMFSYNNKELIINETVPNRFSPKSPDKAHLNLHINSLELGDSAVYFCASSQDSRDYGYTFGSGTRLTVV.

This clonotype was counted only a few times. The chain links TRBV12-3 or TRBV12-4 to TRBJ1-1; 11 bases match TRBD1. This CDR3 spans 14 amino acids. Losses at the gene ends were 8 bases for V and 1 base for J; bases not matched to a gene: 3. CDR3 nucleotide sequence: TGTGCCAGCCGGACAGGGGGCAGGAACACTGAAGCTTTCTTT. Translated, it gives CASRTGGRNTEAFF.

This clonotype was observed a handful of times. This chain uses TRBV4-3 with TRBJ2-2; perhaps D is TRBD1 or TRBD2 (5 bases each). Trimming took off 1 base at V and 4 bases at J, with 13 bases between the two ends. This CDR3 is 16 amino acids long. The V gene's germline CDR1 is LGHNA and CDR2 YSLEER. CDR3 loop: CASSQVPGQPTGELFF. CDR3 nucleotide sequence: TGCGCCAGCAGCCAAGTTCCGGGGCAGCCCACCGGGGAGCTGTTTTTT.

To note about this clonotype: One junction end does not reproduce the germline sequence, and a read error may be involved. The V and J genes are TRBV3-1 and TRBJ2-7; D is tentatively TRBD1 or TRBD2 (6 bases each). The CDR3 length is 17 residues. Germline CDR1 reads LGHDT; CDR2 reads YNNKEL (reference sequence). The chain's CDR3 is CASSQDRGGRGYYELYF. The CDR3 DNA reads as TGTGCCAGCAGCCAAGATCGTGGGGGGCGCGGGTACTACGAGCTGTACTTC.

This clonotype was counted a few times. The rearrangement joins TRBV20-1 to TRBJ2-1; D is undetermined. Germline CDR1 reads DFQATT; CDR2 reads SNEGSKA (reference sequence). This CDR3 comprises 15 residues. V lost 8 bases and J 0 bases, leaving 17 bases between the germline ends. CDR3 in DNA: TGCAGTATAGGATCGTCCCCCATCTCCTACAATGAGCAGTTCTTC. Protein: CSIGSSPISYNEQFF.

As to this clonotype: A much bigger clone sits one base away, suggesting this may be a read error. This CDR3 reads CASSPPLGFYNQQFF. CDR3 sequence (DNA): TGTGCCAGCAGCCCCCCGTTGGGGTTCTATAATCAGCAGTTCTTC. The gene calls are TRBV7-2 and TRBJ2-1; D remains ambiguous. The CDR3 is 15 residues long. CDR1 SGHTA and CDR2 FQGNSA come from the germline V gene. V lost 5 bases and J 11 bases, leaving 22 bases between the germline ends. Full variable domain (outside the CDR3, taken from reference TRBV7-2 and TRBJ2-1): GAGVSQSPSNKVTEKGKDVELRCDPISGHTALYWYRQSLGQGLEFLIYFQGNSAPDKSGLPSDRFSAERTGGSVSTLTIQRTQQEDSAVYLCASSPPLGFYNQQFFGPGTRLTVL.

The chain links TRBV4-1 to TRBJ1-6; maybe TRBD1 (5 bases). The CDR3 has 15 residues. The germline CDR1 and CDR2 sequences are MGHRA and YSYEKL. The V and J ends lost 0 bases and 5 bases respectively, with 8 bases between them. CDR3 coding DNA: TGCGCCAGCAGCCAAGAAGGGGAAAATAATTCACCCCTCCACTTT. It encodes CASSQEGENNSPLHF.

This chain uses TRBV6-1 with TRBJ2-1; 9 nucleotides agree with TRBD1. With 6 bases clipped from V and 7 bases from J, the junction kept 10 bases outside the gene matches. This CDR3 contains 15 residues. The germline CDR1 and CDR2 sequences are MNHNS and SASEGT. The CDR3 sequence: CASRHPGQGSNEQFF. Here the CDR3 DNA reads TGTGCCAGCAGGCACCCGGGACAGGGATCGAATGAGCAGTTCTTC.

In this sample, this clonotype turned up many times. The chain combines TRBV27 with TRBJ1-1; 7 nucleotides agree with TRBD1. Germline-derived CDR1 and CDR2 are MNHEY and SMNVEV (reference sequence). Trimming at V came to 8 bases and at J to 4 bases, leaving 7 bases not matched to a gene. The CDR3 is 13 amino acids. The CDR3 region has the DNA TGTGCCAGCTCTCAGACAGGGCCCACTGAAGCTTTCTTT. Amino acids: CASSQTGPTEAFF.

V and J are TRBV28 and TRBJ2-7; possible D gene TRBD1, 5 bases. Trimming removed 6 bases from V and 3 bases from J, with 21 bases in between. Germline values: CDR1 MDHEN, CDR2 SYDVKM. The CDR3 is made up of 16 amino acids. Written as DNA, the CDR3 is TGTGCCAGCAGAACAAACCAGGGTCTAGGATTCTACGAGCAGTACTTC. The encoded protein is CASRTNQGLGFYEQYF.

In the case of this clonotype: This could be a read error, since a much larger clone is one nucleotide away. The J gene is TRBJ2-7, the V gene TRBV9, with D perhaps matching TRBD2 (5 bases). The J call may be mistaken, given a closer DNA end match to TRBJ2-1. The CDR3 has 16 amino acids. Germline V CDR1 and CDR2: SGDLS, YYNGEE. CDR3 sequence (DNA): TGTGCCAGCAGCCCTAAAGGGAGTAACCCTTCGTACGAGCAGTTCTTC. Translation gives CASSPKGSNPSYEQFF.

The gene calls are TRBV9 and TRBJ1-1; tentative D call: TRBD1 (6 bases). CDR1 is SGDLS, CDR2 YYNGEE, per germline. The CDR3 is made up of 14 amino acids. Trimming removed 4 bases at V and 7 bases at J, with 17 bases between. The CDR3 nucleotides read TGTGCCAGCAGCCCGCGGGGGCCGCCCTTTGAAGCTTTCTTT. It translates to CASSPRGPPFEAFF.

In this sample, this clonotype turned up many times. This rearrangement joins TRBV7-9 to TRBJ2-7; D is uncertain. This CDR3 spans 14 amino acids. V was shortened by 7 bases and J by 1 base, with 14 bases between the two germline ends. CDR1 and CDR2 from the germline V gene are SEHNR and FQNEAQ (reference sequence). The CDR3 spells CASTRIDRSYEQYF. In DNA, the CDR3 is TGTGCCAGCACCCGAATAGACCGTTCCTACGAGCAGTACTTC.

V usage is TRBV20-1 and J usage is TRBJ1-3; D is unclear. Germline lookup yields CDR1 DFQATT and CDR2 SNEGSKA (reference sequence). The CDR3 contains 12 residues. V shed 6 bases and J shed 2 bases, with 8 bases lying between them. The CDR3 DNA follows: TGCAGTGCCCGAGGAGCTGGAAACACCATATATTTT. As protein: CSARGAGNTIYF.

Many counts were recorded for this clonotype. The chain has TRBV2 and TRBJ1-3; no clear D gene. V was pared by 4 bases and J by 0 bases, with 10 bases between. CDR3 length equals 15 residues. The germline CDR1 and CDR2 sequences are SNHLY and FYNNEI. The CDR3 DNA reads TGTGCCAGCAGTGCGCAGGCGAGCTCTGGAAACACCATATATTTT. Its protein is CASSAQASSGNTIYF.

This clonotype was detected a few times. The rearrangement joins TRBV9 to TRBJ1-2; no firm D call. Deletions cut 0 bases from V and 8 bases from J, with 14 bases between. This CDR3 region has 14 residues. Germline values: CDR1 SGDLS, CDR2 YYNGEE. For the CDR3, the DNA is TGTGCCAGCAGCGTAGAGCAGGAGGCGCAGGGCTACACCTTC. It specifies CASSVEQEAQGYTF.